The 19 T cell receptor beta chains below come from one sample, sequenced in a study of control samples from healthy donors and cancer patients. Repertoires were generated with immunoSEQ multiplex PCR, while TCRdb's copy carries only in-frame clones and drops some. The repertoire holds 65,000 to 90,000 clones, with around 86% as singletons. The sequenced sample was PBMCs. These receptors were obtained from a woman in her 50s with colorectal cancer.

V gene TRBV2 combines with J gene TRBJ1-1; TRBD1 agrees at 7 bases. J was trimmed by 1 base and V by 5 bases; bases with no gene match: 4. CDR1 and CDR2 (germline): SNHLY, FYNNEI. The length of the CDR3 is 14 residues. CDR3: CASSIDRANTEAFF. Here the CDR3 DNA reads TGTGCCAGCAGTATAGACAGGGCGAACACTGAAGCTTTCTTT.

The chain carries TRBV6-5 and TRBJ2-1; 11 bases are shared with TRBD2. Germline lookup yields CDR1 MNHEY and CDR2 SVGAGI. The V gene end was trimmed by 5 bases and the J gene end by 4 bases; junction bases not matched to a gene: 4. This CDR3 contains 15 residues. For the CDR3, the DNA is TGTGCCAGCAGTCTGGGACTAGCGGAATACAATGAGCAGTTCTTC. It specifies CASSLGLAEYNEQFF.

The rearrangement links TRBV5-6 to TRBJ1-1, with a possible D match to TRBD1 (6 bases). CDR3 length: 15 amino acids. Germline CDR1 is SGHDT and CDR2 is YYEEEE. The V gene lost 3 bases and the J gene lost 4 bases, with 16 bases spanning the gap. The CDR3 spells CASSWYFGGGTEAFF. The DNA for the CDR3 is TGTGCCAGCAGCTGGTATTTTGGGGGCGGCACTGAAGCTTTCTTT. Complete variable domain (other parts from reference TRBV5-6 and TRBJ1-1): DAGVTQSPTHLIKTRGQQVTLRCSPKSGHDTVSWYQQALGQGPQFIFQYYEEEERQRGNFPDRFSGHQFPNYSSELNVNALLLGDSALYLCASSWYFGGGTEAFFGQGTRLTVV.

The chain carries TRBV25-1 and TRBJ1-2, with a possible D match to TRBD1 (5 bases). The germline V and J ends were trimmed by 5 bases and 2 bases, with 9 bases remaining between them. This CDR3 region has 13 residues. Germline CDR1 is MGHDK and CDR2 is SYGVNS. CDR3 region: CASSRRENYGYTF. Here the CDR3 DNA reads TGTGCCAGCAGTCGCAGGGAGAACTATGGCTACACCTTC.

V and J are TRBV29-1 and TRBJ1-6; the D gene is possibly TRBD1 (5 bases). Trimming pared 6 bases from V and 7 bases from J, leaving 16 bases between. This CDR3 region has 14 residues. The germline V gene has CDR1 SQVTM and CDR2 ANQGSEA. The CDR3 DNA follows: TGCAGCGTGGGGGACGGGCTGGAAAATTCACCCCTCCACTTT. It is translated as CSVGDGLENSPLHF. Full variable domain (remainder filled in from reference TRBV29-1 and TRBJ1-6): SAVISQKPSRDICQRGTSLTIQCQVDSQVTMMFWYRQQPGQSLTLIATANQGSEATYESGFVIDKFPISRPNLTFSTLTVSNMSPEDSSIYLCSVGDGLENSPLHFGNGTRLTVT.

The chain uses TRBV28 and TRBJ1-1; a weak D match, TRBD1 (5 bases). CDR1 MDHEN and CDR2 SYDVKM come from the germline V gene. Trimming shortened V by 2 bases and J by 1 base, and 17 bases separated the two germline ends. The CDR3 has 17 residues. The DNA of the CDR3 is TGTGCCAGCAGTTTACCAATCTCCAGGGCGACGAACACTGAAGCTTTCTTT. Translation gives CASSLPISRATNTEAFF.

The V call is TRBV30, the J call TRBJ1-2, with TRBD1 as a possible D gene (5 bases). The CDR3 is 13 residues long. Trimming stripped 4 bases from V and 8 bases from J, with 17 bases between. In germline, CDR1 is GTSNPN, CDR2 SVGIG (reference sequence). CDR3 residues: CAWTPGDRHGYTF. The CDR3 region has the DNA TGTGCCTGGACGCCGGGGGATCGGCACGGCTACACCTTC. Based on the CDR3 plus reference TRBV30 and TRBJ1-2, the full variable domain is SQTIHQWPATLVQPVGSPLSLECTVEGTSNPNLYWYRQAAGRGLQLLFYSVGIGQISSEVPQNLSASRPQDRQFILSSKKLLLSDSGFYLCAWTPGDRHGYTFGSGTRLTVV.

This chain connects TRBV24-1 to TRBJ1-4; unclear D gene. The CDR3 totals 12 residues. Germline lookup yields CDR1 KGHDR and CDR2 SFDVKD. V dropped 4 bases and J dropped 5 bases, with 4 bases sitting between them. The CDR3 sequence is CATSERNEKLFF. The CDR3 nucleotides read TGTGCCACCAGTGAAAGGAATGAAAAACTGTTTTTT.

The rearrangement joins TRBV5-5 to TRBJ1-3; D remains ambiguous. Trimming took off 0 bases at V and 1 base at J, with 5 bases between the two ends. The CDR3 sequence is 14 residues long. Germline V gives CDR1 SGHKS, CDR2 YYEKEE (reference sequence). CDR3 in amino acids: CASSLDISGNTIYF. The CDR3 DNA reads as TGTGCCAGCAGCTTGGACATTTCTGGAAACACCATATATTTT.

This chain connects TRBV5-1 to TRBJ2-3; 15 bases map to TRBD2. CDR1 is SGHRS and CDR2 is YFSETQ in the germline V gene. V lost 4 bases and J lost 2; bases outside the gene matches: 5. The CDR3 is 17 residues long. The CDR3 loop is CASSLRTSGGATDTQYF. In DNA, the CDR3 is TGCGCCAGCAGCCTACGGACTAGCGGGGGGGCCACAGATACGCAGTATTTT.

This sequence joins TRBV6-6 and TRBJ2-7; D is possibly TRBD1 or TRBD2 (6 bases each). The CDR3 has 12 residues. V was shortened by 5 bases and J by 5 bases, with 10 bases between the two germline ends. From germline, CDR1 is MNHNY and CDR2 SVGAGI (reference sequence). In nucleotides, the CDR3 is TGTGCCAGCAGTAGAAGGGGGGACGAGCAGTACGTC. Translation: CASSRRGDEQYV.

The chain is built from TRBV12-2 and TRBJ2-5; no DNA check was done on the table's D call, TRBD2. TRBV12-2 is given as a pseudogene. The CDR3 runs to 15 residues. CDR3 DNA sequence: TGTGCAAGTCGCTTACACCAGCGGGGAGCAGAGACCCAGTACTTC. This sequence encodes CASRLHQRGAETQYF.

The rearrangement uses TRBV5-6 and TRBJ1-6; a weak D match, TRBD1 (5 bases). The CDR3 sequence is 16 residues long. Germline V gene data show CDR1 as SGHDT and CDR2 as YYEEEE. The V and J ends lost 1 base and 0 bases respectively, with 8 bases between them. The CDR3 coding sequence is TGTGCCAGCAGCTTGACGGGGGTCTCCTATAATTCACCCCTCCACTTT. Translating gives CASSLTGVSYNSPLHF.

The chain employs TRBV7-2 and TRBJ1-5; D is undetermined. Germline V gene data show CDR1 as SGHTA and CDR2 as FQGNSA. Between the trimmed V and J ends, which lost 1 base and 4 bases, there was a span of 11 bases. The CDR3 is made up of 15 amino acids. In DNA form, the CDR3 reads TGTGCCAGCAGCTTAGTCGGCAGTACTAATCAGCCCCAGCATTTT. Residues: CASSLVGSTNQPQHF.

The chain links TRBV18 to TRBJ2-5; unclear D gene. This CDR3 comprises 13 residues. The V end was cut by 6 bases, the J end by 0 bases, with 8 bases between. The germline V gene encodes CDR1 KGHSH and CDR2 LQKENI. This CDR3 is CASSPEYQETQYF. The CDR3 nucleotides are TGTGCCAGCTCTCCAGAGTACCAAGAGACCCAGTACTTC. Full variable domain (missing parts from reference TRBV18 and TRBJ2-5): NAGVMQNPRHLVRRRGQEARLRCSPMKGHSHVYWYRQLPEEGLKFMVYLQKENIIDESGMPKERFSAEFPKEGPSILRIQQVVRGDSAAYFCASSPEYQETQYFGPGTRLLVL.

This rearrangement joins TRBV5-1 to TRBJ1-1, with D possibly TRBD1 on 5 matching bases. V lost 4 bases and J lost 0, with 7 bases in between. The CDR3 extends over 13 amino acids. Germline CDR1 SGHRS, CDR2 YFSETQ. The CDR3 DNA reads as TGCGCCAGCAGCGAGGGACTGAACACTGAAGCTTTCTTT. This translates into CASSEGLNTEAFF.

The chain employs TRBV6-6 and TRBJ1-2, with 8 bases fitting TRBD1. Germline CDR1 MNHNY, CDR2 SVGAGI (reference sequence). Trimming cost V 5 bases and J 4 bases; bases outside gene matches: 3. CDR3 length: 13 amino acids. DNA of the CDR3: TGTGCCAGCAGTGCGGGACAGGTCTATGGCTACACCTTC. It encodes CASSAGQVYGYTF.

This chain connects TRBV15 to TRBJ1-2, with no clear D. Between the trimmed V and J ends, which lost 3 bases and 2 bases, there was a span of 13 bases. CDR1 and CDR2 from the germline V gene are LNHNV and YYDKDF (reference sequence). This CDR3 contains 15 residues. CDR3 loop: CATSSERNLNYGYTF. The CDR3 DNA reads TGTGCCACCAGCAGCGAGCGGAACCTCAACTATGGCTACACCTTC. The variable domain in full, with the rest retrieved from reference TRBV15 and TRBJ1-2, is DAMVIQNPRYQVTQFGKPVTLSCSQTLNHNVMYWYQQKSSQAPKLLFHYYDKDFNNEADTPDNFQSRRPNTSFCFLDIRSPGLGDTAMYLCATSSERNLNYGYTFGSGTRLTVV.

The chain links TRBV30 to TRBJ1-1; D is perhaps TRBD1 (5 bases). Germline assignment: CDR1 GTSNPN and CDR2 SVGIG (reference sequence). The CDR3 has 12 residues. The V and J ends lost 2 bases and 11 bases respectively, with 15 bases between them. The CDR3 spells CAWSSFGGWAFF. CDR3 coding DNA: TGTGCCTGGAGTTCTTTTGGGGGGTGGGCTTTCTTT.